This TCR beta chain derives from a study of blood T cell repertoires in COVID-19. The overall study: Samples representing acute and convalescent COVID-19 were sourced from the United States, Italy and Spain. From T cells, B-cell-depleted T cells, or PBMCs came the material, which was cDNA or gDNA.

Study processing details: Amplified reference gene primers provided the basis for estimating nucleated cell counts. Clones were read by immunoSEQ multiplex PCR, and TCRdb kept only the in-frame ones, dropping some. V and J calls and clone size are those listed in that table; D and trimming were worked out from the DNA. The profile shows roughly 320,000 clones, 85% to 90% of them singletons. Germline CDR1 and CDR2: LGHNA and YNFKEQ. The CDR3 covers 19 residues. V lost 5 bases, J lost 1 base, and 10 bases stayed unmatched. Seattle researchers signed up patients amid active infection and tracked them longitudinally.

The TCR originated in a woman aged 25 to 39 with COVID-19, enrolled during active disease. The chain joins TRBV4-2 to TRBJ2-2; 13 positions agree with TRBD2. Input material: peripheral blood. This CDR3 reads CASSDLLAGGPGNTGELFF. The CDR3, as DNA: TGTGCCAGCAGCGACTTACTAGCGGGGGGGCCGGGGAACACCGGGGAGCTGTTTTTT.